Each of the 2 T cell receptor beta chains below was sequenced from the same sample in a study of CD4+ T cells in melanoma. Profiled with immunoSEQ multiplex PCR; TCRdb holds only in-frame clones, not every one. This sample has about 50,000 clones, with 75% to 90% found just once. Material: peripheral blood. These TCRs come from a human donor with melanoma.

CDR3 region: CASSGNYGETQYF. In nucleotides, the CDR3 is TGTGCCAGCAGTGGAAACTACGGAGAGACCCAGTACTTC. The chain recombines TRBV6-4 with TRBJ2-5; no definite D call. Germline assignment: CDR1 MRHNA and CDR2 SNTAGT. The CDR3 contains 13 residues. Trimming removed 4 bases at V and 4 bases at J, with 10 bases between.

The chain uses TRBV13 and TRBJ2-7; 9 bases map to TRBD1. Trimming took 5 bases from V and 4 from J; bases not matched to a gene: 3. Germline CDR1 PRHDT, CDR2 FYEKMQ (reference sequence). The CDR3 is 13 amino acids. In nucleotides, the CDR3 is TGTGCCAGCAGCCCGACAGGGGGTTACGAGCAGTACTTC. Amino acid sequence: CASSPTGGYEQYF.